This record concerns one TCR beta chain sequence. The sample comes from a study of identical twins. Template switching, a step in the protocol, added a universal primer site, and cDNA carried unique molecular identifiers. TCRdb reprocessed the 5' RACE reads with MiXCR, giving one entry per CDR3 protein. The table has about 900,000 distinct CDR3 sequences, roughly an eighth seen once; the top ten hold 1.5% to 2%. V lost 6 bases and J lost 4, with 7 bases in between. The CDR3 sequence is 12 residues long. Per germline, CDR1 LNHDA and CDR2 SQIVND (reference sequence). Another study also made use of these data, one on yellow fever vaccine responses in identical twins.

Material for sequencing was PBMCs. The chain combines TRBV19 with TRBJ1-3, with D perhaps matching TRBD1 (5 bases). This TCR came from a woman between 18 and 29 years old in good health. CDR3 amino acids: CASRDMGNTIYF. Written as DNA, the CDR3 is TGTGCCAGTAGGGACATGGGAAACACCATATATTTT.